These 20 T cell receptor beta chains came from one sample sequenced in a study of beta chain features in type 1 diabetes. Every bit of the isolated RNA underwent reverse transcription, so sequencing read expressed TCRB transcripts. Method: immunoSEQ multiplex PCR; TCRdb's copy keeps in-frame clones and lacks some. Among 38,000 or so clones listed, 64% were seen once. The sequenced material came from Tregs from blood. The receptor source for this set is a young woman in good health.

This clone was seen a handful of times. The chain carries TRBV6-5 and TRBJ2-5; 9 bases are a match to TRBD1. The junction had 10 bases not matched to a gene; V was cut back by 6 bases and J by 5 bases. The CDR3 contains 15 residues. The germline gives CDR1 MNHEY, CDR2 SVGAGI. This CDR3 reads CASRPGTGIPETQYF. The DNA of the CDR3 is TGTGCCAGCAGACCTGGGACAGGGATTCCGGAGACCCAGTACTTC.

The chain recombines TRBV19 with TRBJ1-5; D ambiguous. The germline V and J ends were trimmed by 3 bases and 3 bases, with 12 bases remaining between them. CDR1 is LNHDA and CDR2 is SQIVND in the germline V gene (reference sequence). The CDR3 is made up of 15 amino acids. The CDR3 DNA is TGTGCCAGTAGTATTCGTGGCCTCGACAATCAGCCCCAGCATTTT. This codes for CASSIRGLDNQPQHF.

The chain has TRBV28 and TRBJ2-1; 9 bases line up with TRBD1. Germline loops: CDR1 MDHEN, CDR2 SYDVKM. This CDR3 spans 14 amino acids. V shed 6 bases and J 2 bases; nucleotides not matched to a gene: 2. The CDR3 region has the DNA TGTGCCAGCAGCCGGACAGGGGCCTACAATGAGCAGTTCTTC. Its protein product is CASSRTGAYNEQFF.

In DNA, the CDR3 is TGCGCCAGCAGCCCCACTAGCGACTACACCGGGGAGCTGTTTTTT. The encoded protein is CASSPTSDYTGELFF. The V call is TRBV5-1, the J call TRBJ2-2; 7 nucleotides align to TRBD2. V gave up 4 bases and J gave up 3 bases; unmatched junction bases: 6. Per the germline V gene, CDR1 is SGHRS and CDR2 is YFSETQ. This CDR3 spans 15 amino acids. Full variable domain (remainder filled in from reference TRBV5-1 and TRBJ2-2): KAGVTQTPRYLIKTRGQQVTLSCSPISGHRSVSWYQQTPGQGLQFLFEYFSETQRNKGNFPGRFSGRQFSNSRSEMNVSTLELGDSALYLCASSPTSDYTGELFFGEGSRLTVL.

This clone was counted a few times. V gene TRBV6-5 combines with J gene TRBJ2-5, with 10 bases that match TRBD2. The J call may not be correct, given that the DNA end is closer to TRBJ2-7. Germline V lookup: CDR1 MNHEY, CDR2 SVGAGI. This CDR3 region has 15 residues. The CDR3 coding sequence is TGTGCCAGCAGTTCATTAGCGGGAGGTACCTACGAGCAGTACTTC. Residues: CASSSLAGGTYEQYF.

This clone occurred a few times. The rearrangement joins TRBV30 to TRBJ2-7, with 9 bases fitting TRBD2. Trimming cost V 2 bases and J 7 bases; bases outside gene matches: 12. The CDR3 is made up of 15 amino acids. Germline lookup yields CDR1 GTSNPN and CDR2 SVGIG (reference sequence). The CDR3, as DNA: TGTGCCTGGAGTCCCACTATAGCGGGAGTTCGGGAGCAGTACTTC. Translating gives CAWSPTIAGVREQYF.

The chain joins TRBV6-5 to TRBJ1-1; D is unresolved. The V gene lost 9 bases and the J gene lost 10 bases, with 18 bases spanning the gap. The CDR3 extends over 12 amino acids. CDR1 is MNHEY, CDR2 SVGAGI, per germline. CDR3 coding DNA: TGTGCCAGTAGAGGAGGGATTAGGCGAGCTTTCTTT. Translated: CASRGGIRRAFF.

V and J are TRBV4-2 and TRBJ1-6, with a possible D match to TRBD1 (5 bases). Germline V CDR1 and CDR2: LGHNA, YNFKEQ. V was shortened by 0 bases and J by 7 bases, with 7 bases between the two germline ends. This CDR3 is 14 amino acids long. CDR3 region: CASSQDQGNSPLHF. CDR3 bases: TGTGCCAGCAGCCAAGATCAGGGAAATTCACCCCTCCACTTT.

This sequence joins TRBV4-3 and TRBJ2-7; 10 nucleotides agree with TRBD1. V was clipped by 4 bases and J by 3 bases; unmatched bases: 6. This CDR3 has 15 residues. Germline assignment: CDR1 LGHNA and CDR2 YSLEER. The CDR3 reads CASSPGTGANYEQYF. CDR3 nucleotides: TGCGCCAGCAGCCCCGGGACAGGGGCGAACTACGAGCAGTACTTC.

This clone is medium-sized by share. The chain couples TRBV27 to TRBJ2-7, with D perhaps matching TRBD2 (6 bases). The CDR3 totals 15 residues. V gave up 0 bases and J gave up 4 bases, with 13 bases separating them. Germline V gives CDR1 MNHEY, CDR2 SMNVEV (reference sequence). This CDR3 is CASSLSLRGRYEQYF. The CDR3 DNA reads TGTGCCAGCAGTTTATCTCTCCGGGGGAGGTACGAGCAGTACTTC.

The V gene is TRBV15, the J gene TRBJ2-1; 8 bases match TRBD1. V shed 5 bases, J shed 5 bases, and the junction held 17 bases outside the gene matches. CDR3 length: 18 residues. Germline CDR1 is LNHNV and CDR2 is YYDKDF (reference sequence). The CDR3 DNA is TGTGCCACCAGCCCCCAACCCTGGAGGAGACAGGGGAACAATGAGCAGTTCTTC. Protein product: CATSPQPWRRQGNNEQFF.

The chain joins TRBV6-5 to TRBJ2-1; D unclear. This CDR3 is 12 amino acids long. The germline V gene encodes CDR1 MNHEY and CDR2 SVGAGI. V was clipped by 5 bases and J by 4 bases, with 6 bases between them. This CDR3 is CASSNTYNEQFF. For the CDR3, the DNA is TGTGCCAGCAGTAACACGTACAATGAGCAGTTCTTC.

The V gene is TRBV28, the J gene TRBJ2-3; 8 bases align to TRBD2. The J segment lost 2 bases and the V segment lost 10 bases, leaving 2 bases of the junction unmatched. The CDR3 runs to 12 residues. Germline CDR1 MDHEN, CDR2 SYDVKM. As DNA, the CDR3 is TGTGCCACGCGGGAGGTCACAGATACGCAGTATTTT. This sequence encodes CATREVTDTQYF.

This clone was observed a few times. The rearrangement links TRBV27 to TRBJ2-5; the match to TRBD1 covers 9 bases. Trimming at V came to 1 base and at J to 1 base, leaving 4 bases not matched to a gene. This CDR3 comprises 16 residues. In germline, CDR1 is MNHEY, CDR2 SMNVEV (reference sequence). In DNA form, the CDR3 reads TGTGCCAGCAGTTTATATCCGGGACAGGGCCAAGAGACCCAGTACTTC. Its translation is CASSLYPGQGQETQYF.

V gene TRBV18 combines with J gene TRBJ2-7, with 10 nucleotides matching TRBD2. CDR1 KGHSH and CDR2 LQKENI come from the germline V gene. The CDR3 totals 15 residues. V lost 3 bases and J lost 1; bases outside the gene matches: 3. The CDR3 loop reads CASSPETSGSYEQYF. CDR3 in DNA: TGTGCCAGCTCACCCGAGACTAGCGGGTCCTACGAGCAGTACTTC.

The gene calls are TRBV5-1 and TRBJ1-2; D call uncertain. CDR1 and CDR2 from the germline V gene are SGHRS and YFSETQ. This CDR3 region has 12 residues. Trimming shortened V by 4 bases and J by 8 bases, and 12 bases separated the two germline ends. The DNA of the CDR3 is TGCGCCAGCAGCCCCGGCCCGGGGGGCTACACCTTC. Translated: CASSPGPGGYTF.

This clone was observed a handful of times. The V call is TRBV6-5, the J call TRBJ2-1, with D unclear. The CDR3 covers 14 residues. The V gene's germline CDR1 is MNHEY and CDR2 SVGAGI. With 5 bases removed from V and 8 bases from J, the gap between germline ends came to 16 bases. Here the CDR3 DNA reads TGTGCCAGCAGTCAATCCAGACAAAAGTATGAGCAGTTCTTC. Amino acid sequence: CASSQSRQKYEQFF.

This rearrangement joins TRBV7-2 to TRBJ2-7, with D possibly matching TRBD2 (6 bases). Germline CDR1 is SGHTA and CDR2 is FQGNSA. The CDR3 contains 15 residues. V lost 0 bases, J lost 0 bases, and 9 bases lay in between. CDR3 amino acids: CASSLAGGDSYEQYF. DNA for the CDR3: TGTGCCAGCAGCTTAGCGGGCGGGGACTCCTACGAGCAGTACTTC. Complete variable domain (other parts from reference TRBV7-2 and TRBJ2-7): GAGVSQSPSNKVTEKGKDVELRCDPISGHTALYWYRQSLGQGLEFLIYFQGNSAPDKSGLPSDRFSAERTGGSVSTLTIQRTQQEDSAVYLCASSLAGGDSYEQYFGPGTRLTVT.

The V gene is TRBV6-5, the J gene TRBJ2-1; perhaps TRBD2 as D (5 bases). Deletions cut 5 bases from V and 7 bases from J, with 15 bases between. CDR1 and CDR2 from the germline V gene are MNHEY and SVGAGI. There are 14 residues in the CDR3. Here the CDR3 DNA reads TGTGCCAGCAGTACCGGACTCCCGGCAAATGAGCAGTTCTTC. Translating it yields CASSTGLPANEQFF.

This clone was detected once. The chain couples TRBV15 to TRBJ2-5; TRBD1 might be the D (5 bases). Germline CDR1 is LNHNV and CDR2 is YYDKDF (reference sequence). The CDR3 has 14 amino acids. V was clipped by 0 bases and J by 4 bases, with 9 bases between them. The CDR3 reads CATSRDLGPETQYF. Here the CDR3 DNA reads TGTGCCACCAGCAGAGACTTGGGGCCAGAGACCCAGTACTTC.